Sequencing of this TCR beta chain was carried out in a study of T cell repertoires in cytomegalovirus infection. The CDR3 loop spans 12 amino acids. Trimming took off 10 bases at V and 6 bases at J, with 12 bases between the two ends. CDR1 and CDR2 (germline): MNHNS, SASEGT. TCRdb itself ran the reads through MiXCR, one entry per CDR3 protein. The sample includes about 900,000 distinct CDR3 sequences, around 30% of them seen just once. Turning to this clonotype: Antigen: not known.

V and J are TRBV6-1 and TRBJ2-2, with a weak D call TRBD1 (5 bases). This receptor was identified in a human donor in good health (CMV status not recorded). Some clones in this sample may be carry-over from other donors' samples. Here the sequenced sample was cultured CD8+ T cells from PBMCs, taken from culture after CMV antigen stimulation. This chain's CDR3 is CAISQGAGELFF. The CDR3 DNA reads TGTGCCATCTCGCAGGGCGCCGGGGAGCTGTTTTTT.